The 11 T cell receptor beta chains in this list originate from one sample, sequenced in a study of response to subunit inactivated influenza vaccine. Each CDR3 protein gets one entry after TCRdb re-called the RT-PCR reads with MiXCR. The sample gives about 620,000 distinct CDR3 sequences, approximately 10% of which show up once; 9.5% to 11% is in the top ten. This sample was shared with a second study, whose subject was T cells expressing NK-cell markers. That paper states: The cDNA for TCR beta came from 5'RACE template switching with UMIs.

This sample comprised PBMCs from blood, obtained on the day of vaccination. These receptors came from a man aged 50 or older who received an inactivated influenza vaccine.

The V and J genes are TRBV2 and TRBJ1-5, with D possibly matching TRBD1 (6 bases). The CDR3 is 15 residues long. CDR1 is SNHLY, CDR2 FYNNEI, per germline. The V end was cut by 4 bases, the J end by 6 bases, with 16 bases between. The CDR3 protein is CASSGNHRVGQPQHF. Here the CDR3 DNA reads TGTGCCAGCAGTGGAAATCACAGGGTAGGTCAGCCCCAGCATTTT.

This rearrangement joins TRBV25-1 to TRBJ2-5; D gene ambiguous. The CDR3 is 16 residues long. CDR1 and CDR2 from the germline V gene are MGHDK and SYGVNS. V gave up 3 bases and J gave up 2 bases, with 16 bases separating them. DNA for the CDR3: TGTGCCAGCAGTGATCGTGTTAGCAGATCACAAGAGACCCAGTACTTC. Translation gives CASSDRVSRSQETQYF.

The chain combines TRBV12-3 or TRBV12-4 with TRBJ2-1; D might be TRBD2 (6 bases). This CDR3 is 14 amino acids long. V lost 5 bases and J lost 4, with 12 bases in between. CDR3 loop: CASSREEGYNEQFF. Here the CDR3 DNA reads TGTGCCAGCAGTCGCGAGGAGGGTTACAATGAGCAGTTCTTC.

This clonotype appeared a few times. The V call is TRBV4-2, the J call TRBJ1-2, with a possible D match to TRBD1 (6 bases). From germline, CDR1 is LGHNA and CDR2 YNFKEQ. The CDR3 spans 14 residues. V was cut by 3 bases and J by 0 bases, with 8 bases left in between. CDR3: CASSQTGANYGYTF. Here the CDR3 DNA reads TGTGCCAGCAGCCAGACAGGAGCTAACTATGGCTACACCTTC.

The genes are TRBV6-2 or TRBV6-3 and TRBJ2-1; 10 bases are shared with TRBD2. This CDR3 is 16 amino acids long. The trim removed 6 bases at V and 7 bases at J, leaving 12 bases unmatched. The V gene's germline CDR1 is MNHEY and CDR2 SVGEGT. The CDR3 DNA reads as TGTGCCAGCAGCACGGGACGGTGGGGACTAGCGAATGAGCAGTTCTTC. It specifies CASSTGRWGLANEQFF.

The rearrangement uses TRBV11-1 and TRBJ2-5, with 12 bases that match TRBD2. Germline assignment: CDR1 SGHAT and CDR2 FQDESV (reference sequence). The CDR3 loop spans 19 amino acids. V was clipped by 2 bases and J by 1 base; unmatched bases: 11. CDR3 in amino acids: CASSLLGLAGPLRQETQYF. The CDR3 nucleotides read TGTGCCAGCAGCTTACTTGGACTAGCGGGGCCACTCCGCCAAGAGACCCAGTACTTC.

The rearrangement links TRBV6-2 or TRBV6-3 to TRBJ2-6; D unresolved. Between the trimmed V and J ends, which lost 10 bases and 1 base, there was a span of 11 bases. The CDR3 loop spans 14 amino acids. Germline lookup yields CDR1 MNHEY and CDR2 SVGEGT. CDR3 DNA sequence: TGTGCCACAACCGGACCATCTGGGGCCAACGTCCTGACTTTC. Protein sequence: CATTGPSGANVLTF.

This clonotype was picked up a small number of times. V is TRBV29-1 and J is TRBJ2-5, with 12 bases matching TRBD2. The germline V gene encodes CDR1 SQVTM and CDR2 ANQGSEA. V lost 7 bases to trimming and J lost 5 bases; unmatched junction nucleotides: 8. The CDR3 is made up of 14 amino acids. The CDR3 nucleotides read TGCAGCGCCAAAAGGACTAGCGGGACCGAGACCCAGTACTTC. It specifies CSAKRTSGTETQYF.

This clonotype has just a few counts. The rearrangement uses TRBV6-5 and TRBJ2-1; 11 bases agree with TRBD1. The length of the CDR3 is 15 residues. V shed 4 bases and J 7 bases; nucleotides not matched to a gene: 6. Germline V gene lookup returns CDR1 MNHEY and CDR2 SVGAGI. The CDR3 nucleotides read TGTGCCAGCAGTTCCCCAGGACAGGGGGCGAATGAGCAGTTCTTC. Protein: CASSSPGQGANEQFF.

The chain recombines TRBV7-2 with TRBJ2-7; 10 positions match TRBD2. The germline V gene has CDR1 SGHTA and CDR2 FQGNSA. V shed 6 bases and J 7 bases; nucleotides not matched to a gene: 12. CDR3 length: 15 amino acids. The CDR3 is CASSIKSGRGQEQYF. The CDR3 nucleotides are TGTGCCAGCAGTATAAAAAGCGGGAGGGGTCAAGAGCAGTACTTC. The full variable domain, completed using reference TRBV7-2 and TRBJ2-7, is GAGVSQSPSNKVTEKGKDVELRCDPISGHTALYWYRQSLGQGLEFLIYFQGNSAPDKSGLPSDRFSAERTGGSVSTLTIQRTQQEDSAVYLCASSIKSGRGQEQYFGPGTRLTVT.

This clonotype was detected ten times or more. The rearrangement links TRBV27 to TRBJ2-1; D gene unclear. The germline V and J ends were trimmed by 7 bases and 9 bases, with 10 bases remaining between them. This CDR3 spans 11 amino acids. Germline-derived CDR1 and CDR2 are MNHEY and SMNVEV (reference sequence). CDR3 residues: CASIRNGEQFF. The CDR3 nucleotides are TGTGCCAGCATACGGAACGGTGAGCAGTTCTTC.